This T cell receptor (beta chain) was sequenced for a study of T cells in localized non-small cell lung cancer. Study results and limitations: When the top 100 tumor clones were examined, a median about 60 of them also appeared in the adjacent lung, which was paired and uninvolved. The greatest T cell clonality was found in uninvolved adjacent lung (higher than in tumor).

For this clone: Its matching antigen is unknown.

The CDR3 spans 13 residues. Germline lookup yields CDR1 SGHVS and CDR2 FQNEAQ. V lost 1 base, J lost 3 bases, and 7 bases lay in between. The method was immunoSEQ multiplex PCR; TCRdb's version includes in-frame clones alone and lacks a portion of them. The data show about 72,000 clones, with 80% to 90% seen just once and about 14% held by the top ten. Sequencing used peripheral blood, obtained before any cancer treatment. The sequence was obtained from a female donor aged 60 or older with stage I lung adenocarcinoma. This chain joins TRBV7-8 and TRBJ2-7; D is possibly TRBD2 (6 bases). The DNA of the CDR3 is TGTGCCAGCAGCTTAGGACTAGACTACGAGCAGTACTTC. Its protein product is CASSLGLDYEQYF.